This T cell receptor (beta chain) was recovered during a study of T cells in Graves' hyperthyroidism and ophthalmopathy. Amplified TCR beta CDR3 regions came from RNA transcripts. The HTBI primer set served for first-round RT-PCR of the TCR CDR3. Via MiXCR, TCRdb re-called the multiplex PCR reads, giving one row per CDR3 protein. Among around 360,000 distinct CDR3 sequences listed, about 16% were seen once. The CDR3 runs 16 residues. J lost 6 bases, V lost 3 bases, and 7 bases had no gene match. CDR1 is SGHTA and CDR2 is FQGTGA in the germline V gene. This chain joins TRBV7-3 and TRBJ2-2, with 10 bases lining up with TRBD2. Sequencing was performed on blood. This clonotype originated in an older woman with Graves' ophthalmopathy. CDR3 nucleotides: TGTGCCAGCAGCTTTGAACTAGCGGGAACGGCCGGGGAGCTGTTTTTT. This gives the protein CASSFELAGTAGELFF.